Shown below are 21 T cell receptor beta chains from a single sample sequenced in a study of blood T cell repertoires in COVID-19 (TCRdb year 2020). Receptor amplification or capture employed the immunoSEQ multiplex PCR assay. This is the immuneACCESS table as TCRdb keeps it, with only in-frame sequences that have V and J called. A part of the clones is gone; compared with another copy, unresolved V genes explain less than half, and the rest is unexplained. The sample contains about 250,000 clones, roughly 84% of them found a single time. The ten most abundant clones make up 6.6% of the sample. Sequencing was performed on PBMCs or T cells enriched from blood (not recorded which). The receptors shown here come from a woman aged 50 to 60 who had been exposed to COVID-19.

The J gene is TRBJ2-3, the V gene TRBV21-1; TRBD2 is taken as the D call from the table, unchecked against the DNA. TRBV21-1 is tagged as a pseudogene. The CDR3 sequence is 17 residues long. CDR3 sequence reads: CASSKPRSTSSTDTQYF. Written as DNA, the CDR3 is TGTGCCAGCAGCAAACCGAGGAGTACCTCTAGCACAGATACGCAGTATTTT.

CDR3 DNA sequence: TGTGCCAGCAGCCTACAATTTGACAGCTACGAGCAGTACTTC. Translating gives CASSLQFDSYEQYF. The V call is TRBV5-8, the J call TRBJ2-7; tentatively, D is TRBD1 (5 bases). Germline values: CDR1 SGHTS, CDR2 YDEGEE. CDR3 length: 14 residues. V gave up 4 bases and J gave up 3 bases, with 14 bases separating them.

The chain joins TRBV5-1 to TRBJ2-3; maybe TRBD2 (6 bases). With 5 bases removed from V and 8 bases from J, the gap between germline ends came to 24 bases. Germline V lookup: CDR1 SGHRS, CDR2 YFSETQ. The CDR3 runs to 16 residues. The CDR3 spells CASSSEGFAGKGTQYF. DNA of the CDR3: TGCGCCAGCAGTTCGGAGGGGTTCGCAGGGAAGGGTACGCAGTATTTT.

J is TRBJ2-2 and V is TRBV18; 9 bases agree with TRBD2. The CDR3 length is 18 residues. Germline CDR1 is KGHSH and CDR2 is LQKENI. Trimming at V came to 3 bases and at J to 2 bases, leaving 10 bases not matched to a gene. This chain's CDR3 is CASSPRSLAGANTGELFF. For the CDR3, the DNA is TGTGCCAGCTCACCCCGATCATTAGCGGGGGCCAACACCGGGGAGCTGTTTTTT.

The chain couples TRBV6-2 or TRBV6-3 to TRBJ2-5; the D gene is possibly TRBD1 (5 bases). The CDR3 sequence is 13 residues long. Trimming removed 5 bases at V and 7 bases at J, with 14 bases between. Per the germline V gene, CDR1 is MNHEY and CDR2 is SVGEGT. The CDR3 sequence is CASSPQGVRTQYF. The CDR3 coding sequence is TGTGCCAGCAGTCCGCAGGGCGTAAGGACCCAGTACTTC.

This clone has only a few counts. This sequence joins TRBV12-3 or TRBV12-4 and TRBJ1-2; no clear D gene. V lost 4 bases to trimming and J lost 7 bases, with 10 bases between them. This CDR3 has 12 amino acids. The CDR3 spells CASSSEGSGYTF. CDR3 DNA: TGTGCCAGCAGTTCCGAGGGCTCTGGCTACACCTTC.

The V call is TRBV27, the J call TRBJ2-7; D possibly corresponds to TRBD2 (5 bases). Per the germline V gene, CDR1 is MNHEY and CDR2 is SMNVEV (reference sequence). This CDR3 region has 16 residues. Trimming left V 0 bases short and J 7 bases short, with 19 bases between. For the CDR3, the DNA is TGTGCCAGCAGTTTATCGAGGGCAGGTCCTTCCCTGGAGCAGTACTTC. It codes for CASSLSRAGPSLEQYF.

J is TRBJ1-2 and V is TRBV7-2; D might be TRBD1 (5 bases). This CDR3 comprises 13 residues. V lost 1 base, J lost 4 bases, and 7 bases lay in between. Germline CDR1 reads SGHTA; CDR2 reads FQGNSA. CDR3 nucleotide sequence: TGTGCCAGCAGCTTAGGTCAGGGCTATGGCTACACCTTC. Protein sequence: CASSLGQGYGYTF.

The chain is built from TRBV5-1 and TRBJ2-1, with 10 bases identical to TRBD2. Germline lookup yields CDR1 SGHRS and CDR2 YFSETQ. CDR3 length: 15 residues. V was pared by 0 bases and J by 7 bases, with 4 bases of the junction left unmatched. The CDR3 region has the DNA TGCGCCAGCAGCTTGGCACTAGCGGGGATTAATGAGCAGTTCTTC. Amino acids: CASSLALAGINEQFF.

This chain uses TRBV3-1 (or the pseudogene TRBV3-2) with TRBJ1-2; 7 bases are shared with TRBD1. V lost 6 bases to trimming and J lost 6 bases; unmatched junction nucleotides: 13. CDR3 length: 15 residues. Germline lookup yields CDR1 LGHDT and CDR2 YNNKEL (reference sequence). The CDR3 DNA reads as TGTGCCAGCAGGGGGGTGACAGGGAGCCCGGATGGCTACACCTTC. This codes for CASRGVTGSPDGYTF.

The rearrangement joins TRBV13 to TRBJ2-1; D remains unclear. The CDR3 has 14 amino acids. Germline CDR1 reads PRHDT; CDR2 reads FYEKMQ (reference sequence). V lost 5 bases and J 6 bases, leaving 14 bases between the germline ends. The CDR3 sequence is CASSPLQNPNEQFF. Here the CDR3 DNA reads TGTGCCAGCAGCCCTCTACAGAACCCCAATGAGCAGTTCTTC.

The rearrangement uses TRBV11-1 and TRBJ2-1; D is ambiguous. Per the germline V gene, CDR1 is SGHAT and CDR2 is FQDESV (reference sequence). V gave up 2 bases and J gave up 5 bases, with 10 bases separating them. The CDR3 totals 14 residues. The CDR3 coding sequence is TGTGCCAGCAGCTTACGTAGTTCCCACAATGAGCAGTTCTTC. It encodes CASSLRSSHNEQFF.

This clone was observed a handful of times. CDR3 loop: CASTAGTYGYTF. CDR3 nucleotide sequence: TGTGCCAGCACCGCAGGAACCTATGGCTACACCTTC. V is TRBV7-2 and J is TRBJ1-2; unclear D gene. Trimming removed 7 bases from V and 4 bases from J, with 10 bases in between. Germline V lookup: CDR1 SGHTA, CDR2 FQGNSA. The CDR3 has 12 amino acids.

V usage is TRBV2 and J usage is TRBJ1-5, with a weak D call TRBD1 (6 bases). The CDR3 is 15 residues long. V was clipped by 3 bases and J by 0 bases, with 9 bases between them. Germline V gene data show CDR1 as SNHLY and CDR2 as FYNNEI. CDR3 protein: CASSEDSLSNQPQHF. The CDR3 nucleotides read TGTGCCAGCAGTGAGGACAGCCTTAGCAATCAGCCCCAGCATTTT.

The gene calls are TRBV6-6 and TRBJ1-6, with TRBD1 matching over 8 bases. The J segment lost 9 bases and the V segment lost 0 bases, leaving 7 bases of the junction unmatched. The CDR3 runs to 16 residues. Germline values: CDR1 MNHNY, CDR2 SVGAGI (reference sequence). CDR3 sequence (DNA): TGTGCCAGCAGTTACTCCCGGGACAGGTGTTTTTCACCCCTCCACTTT. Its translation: CASSYSRDRCFSPLHF.

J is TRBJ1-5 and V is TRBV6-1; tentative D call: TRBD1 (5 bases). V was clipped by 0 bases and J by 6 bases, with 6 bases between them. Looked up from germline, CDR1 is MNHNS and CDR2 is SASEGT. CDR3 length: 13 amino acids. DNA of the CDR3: TGTGCCAGCAGTGAAGCCCAGGGTCAGCCCCAGCATTTT. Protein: CASSEAQGQPQHF.

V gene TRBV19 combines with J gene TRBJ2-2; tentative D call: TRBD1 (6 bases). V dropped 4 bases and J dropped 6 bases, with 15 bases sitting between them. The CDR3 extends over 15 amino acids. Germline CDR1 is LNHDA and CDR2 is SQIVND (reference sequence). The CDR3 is CASSTVRGVAGELFF. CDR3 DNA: TGTGCCAGTAGTACGGTCAGGGGAGTGGCCGGGGAGCTGTTTTTT.

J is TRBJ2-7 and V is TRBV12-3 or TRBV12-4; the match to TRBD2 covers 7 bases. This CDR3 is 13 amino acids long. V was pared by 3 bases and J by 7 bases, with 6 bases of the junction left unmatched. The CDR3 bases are TGTGCCAGCAGTTTTTTTTTGGGGGGGGAGCAGTACTTC. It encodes CASSFFLGGEQYF.

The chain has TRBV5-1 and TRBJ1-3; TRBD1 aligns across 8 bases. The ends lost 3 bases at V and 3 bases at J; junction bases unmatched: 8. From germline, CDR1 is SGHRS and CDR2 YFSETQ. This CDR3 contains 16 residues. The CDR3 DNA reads TGCGCCAGCAGCTCCAAGGGGACAGGTAGTGGAAACACCATATATTTT. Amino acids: CASSSKGTGSGNTIYF.

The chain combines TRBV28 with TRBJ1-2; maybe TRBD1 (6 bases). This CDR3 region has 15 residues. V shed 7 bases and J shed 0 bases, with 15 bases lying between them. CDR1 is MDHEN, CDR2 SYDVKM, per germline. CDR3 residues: CASTNNRDPNYGYTF. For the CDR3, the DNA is TGTGCCAGCACAAATAACAGGGACCCTAACTATGGCTACACCTTC.

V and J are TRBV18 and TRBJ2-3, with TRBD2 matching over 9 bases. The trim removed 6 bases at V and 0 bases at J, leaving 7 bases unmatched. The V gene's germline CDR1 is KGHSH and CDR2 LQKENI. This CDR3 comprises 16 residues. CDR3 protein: CASSGLLAGSTDTQYF. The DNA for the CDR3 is TGTGCCAGCTCTGGCCTTCTAGCGGGGAGCACAGATACGCAGTATTTT.